Given below is one T cell receptor (beta chain) in context. Its antigen remains unknown. Germline assignment: CDR1 MNHEY and CDR2 SVGAGI. The V end lost 0 bases, the J end lost 4 bases, and 7 bases lay between the germline ends. This CDR3 has 14 residues. This entry belongs to a study of T-cell memory formation after mild COVID-19. Study as a whole: TCR clusters were mostly donor specific. Study-wide results and limits: Several responding clones turned up in pre-infection memory, indicating that cross-reactive memory may have taken part.

Via MiXCR, TCRdb re-called the 5' RACE reads, giving one row per CDR3 protein. The table has roughly 190,000 distinct CDR3 sequences, more than 9% seen once. The chain employs TRBV6-5 and TRBJ1-5, with D unclear. The clonotype was recovered from a man younger than 35 who had mild COVID-19 (a few samples of this study predate the infection). Cell type and time point are not known. The sequenced sample consisted of PBMCs or a T cell subset sorted from them (not recorded which). The CDR3 here is CASSYSRGNQPQHF. The CDR3 DNA is TGTGCCAGCAGTTACTCTAGAGGGAATCAGCCCCAGCATTTT.